This T cell receptor beta chain stems from a study of cytomegalovirus exposure and HLA in healthy donors. Turning to the study itself: The roughly 120 validation repertoires used the same platform as the approximately 700 first-cohort repertoires (as reported by a later analysis).

General study findings and limits: The classifier reportedly diagnosed cytomegalovirus status with high specificity and sensitivity. Most observed TCR sequences were rare, whereas some public TCRs were detected in many donors.

V lost 4 bases, J lost 8 bases, and 16 bases lay in between. Germline CDR1 is SGHRS and CDR2 is YFSETQ. This CDR3 is built from 14 residues. It was the roughly 120-subject validation cohort, separate from the approximately 700-subject first cohort, to which the donors belonged. As concerns this clone: Its specificity is not known.

TCRdb's copy holds only in-frame clones and misses some; the assay was immunoSEQ multiplex PCR. The sample lists about 110,000 clones, 90% to 96% occurring once. The receptor was derived from a woman between 18 and 29 years old in good health and CMV-seronegative. Sequenced input: PBMCs. The chain links TRBV5-1 to TRBJ2-1; no clear D. The DNA for the CDR3 is TGCGCCAGCAGCCCTACCGGCAGGTTCGATGAGCAGTTCTTC. It codes for CASSPTGRFDEQFF.